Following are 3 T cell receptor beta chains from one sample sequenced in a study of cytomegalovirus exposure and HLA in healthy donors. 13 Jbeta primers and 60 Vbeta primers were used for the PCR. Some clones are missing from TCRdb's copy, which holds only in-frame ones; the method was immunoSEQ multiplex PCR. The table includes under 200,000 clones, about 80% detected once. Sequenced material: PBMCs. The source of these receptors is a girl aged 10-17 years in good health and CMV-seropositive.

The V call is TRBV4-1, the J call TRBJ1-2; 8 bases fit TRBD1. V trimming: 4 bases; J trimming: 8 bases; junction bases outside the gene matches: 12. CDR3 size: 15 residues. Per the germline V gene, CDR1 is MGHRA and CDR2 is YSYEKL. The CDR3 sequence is CASSPLGRTGKGYTF. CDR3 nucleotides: TGCGCCAGCAGCCCCCTGGGGCGGACAGGGAAAGGCTACACCTTC.

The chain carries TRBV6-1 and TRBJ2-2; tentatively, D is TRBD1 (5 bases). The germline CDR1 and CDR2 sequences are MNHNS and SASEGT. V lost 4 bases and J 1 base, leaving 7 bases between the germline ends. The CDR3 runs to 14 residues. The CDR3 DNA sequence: TGTGCCAGCAGTGGGACACTGAACACCGGGGAGCTGTTTTTT. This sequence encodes CASSGTLNTGELFF.

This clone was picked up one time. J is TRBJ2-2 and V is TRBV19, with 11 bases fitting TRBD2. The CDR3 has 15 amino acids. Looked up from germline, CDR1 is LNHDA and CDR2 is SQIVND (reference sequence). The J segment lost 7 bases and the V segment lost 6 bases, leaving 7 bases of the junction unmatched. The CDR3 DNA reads TGTGCCAGTAGGGCTACTAGCGGGAGTCACGGGGAGCTGTTTTTT. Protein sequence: CASRATSGSHGELFF.